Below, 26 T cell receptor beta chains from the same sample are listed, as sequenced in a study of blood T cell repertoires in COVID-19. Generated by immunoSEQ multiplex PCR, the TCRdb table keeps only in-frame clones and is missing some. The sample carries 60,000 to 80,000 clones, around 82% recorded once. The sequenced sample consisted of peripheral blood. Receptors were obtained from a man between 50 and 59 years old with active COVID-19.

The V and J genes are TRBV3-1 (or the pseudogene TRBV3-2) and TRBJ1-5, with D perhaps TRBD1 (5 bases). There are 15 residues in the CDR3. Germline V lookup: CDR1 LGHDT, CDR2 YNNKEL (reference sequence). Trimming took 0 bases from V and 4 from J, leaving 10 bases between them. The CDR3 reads CASSQDHRQNQPQHF. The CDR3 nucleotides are TGTGCCAGCAGCCAAGATCATAGACAGAATCAGCCCCAGCATTTT.

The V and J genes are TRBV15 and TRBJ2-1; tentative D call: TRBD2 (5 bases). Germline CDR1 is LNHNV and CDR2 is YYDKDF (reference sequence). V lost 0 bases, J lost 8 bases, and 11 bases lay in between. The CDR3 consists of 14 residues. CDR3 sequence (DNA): TGTGCCACCAGCAGAGATGGGGAGAGGGATGAGCAGTTCTTC. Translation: CATSRDGERDEQFF.

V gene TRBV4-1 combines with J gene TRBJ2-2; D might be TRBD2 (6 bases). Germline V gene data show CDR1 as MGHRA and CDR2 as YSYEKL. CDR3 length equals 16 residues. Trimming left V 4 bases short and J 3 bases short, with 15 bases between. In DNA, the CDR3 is TGCGCCAGCAGCCCCCGCGGGACGGAATACACCGGGGAGCTGTTTTTT. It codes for CASSPRGTEYTGELFF.

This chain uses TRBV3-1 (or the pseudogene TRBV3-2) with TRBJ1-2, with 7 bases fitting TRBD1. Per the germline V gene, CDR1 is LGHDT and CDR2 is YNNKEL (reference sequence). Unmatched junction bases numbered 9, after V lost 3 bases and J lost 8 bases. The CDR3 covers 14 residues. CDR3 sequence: CASSHPDRVDGYTF. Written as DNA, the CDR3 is TGTGCCAGCAGCCACCCCGACAGGGTGGACGGCTACACCTTC.

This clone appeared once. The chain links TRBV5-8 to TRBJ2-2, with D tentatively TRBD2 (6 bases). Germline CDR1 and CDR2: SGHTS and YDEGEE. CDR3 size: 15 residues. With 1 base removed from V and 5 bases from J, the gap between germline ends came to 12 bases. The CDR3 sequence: CASSLYSGATGELFF. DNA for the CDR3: TGTGCCAGCAGCTTGTACTCGGGAGCGACCGGGGAGCTGTTTTTT.

The CDR3 protein is CASSPTLAGGVNIQYF. The CDR3 nucleotides are TGTGCCAGCAGCCCCACCCTAGCGGGAGGGGTAAACATTCAGTACTTC. V and J are TRBV6-6 and TRBJ2-4, with TRBD2 identical over 12 bases. The CDR3 has 16 amino acids. V lost 6 bases and J lost 6; bases outside the gene matches: 9. Germline V lookup: CDR1 MNHNY, CDR2 SVGAGI (reference sequence).

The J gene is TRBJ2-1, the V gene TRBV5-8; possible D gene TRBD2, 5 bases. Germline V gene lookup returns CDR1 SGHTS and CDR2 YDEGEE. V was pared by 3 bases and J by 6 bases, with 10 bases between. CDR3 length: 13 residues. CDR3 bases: TGTGCCAGCAGCTCCCTCGGAGGCAATGAGCAGTTCTTC. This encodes CASSSLGGNEQFF.

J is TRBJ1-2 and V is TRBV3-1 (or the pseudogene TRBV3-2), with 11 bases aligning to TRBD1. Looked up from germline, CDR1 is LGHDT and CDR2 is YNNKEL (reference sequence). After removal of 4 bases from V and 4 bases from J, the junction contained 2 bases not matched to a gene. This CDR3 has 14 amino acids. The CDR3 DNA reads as TGTGCCAGCAGCCCCGGGACAGGGGGCTATGGCTACACCTTC. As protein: CASSPGTGGYGYTF.

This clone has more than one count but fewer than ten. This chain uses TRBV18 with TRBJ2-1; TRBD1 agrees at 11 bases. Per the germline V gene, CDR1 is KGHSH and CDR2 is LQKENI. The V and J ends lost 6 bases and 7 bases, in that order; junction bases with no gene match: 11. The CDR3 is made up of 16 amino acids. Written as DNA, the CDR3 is TGTGCCAGCTCTCTTAACGGACAGGGGGCGCAGAATGAGCAGTTCTTC. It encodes CASSLNGQGAQNEQFF. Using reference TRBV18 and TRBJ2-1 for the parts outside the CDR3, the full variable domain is NAGVMQNPRHLVRRRGQEARLRCSPMKGHSHVYWYRQLPEEGLKFMVYLQKENIIDESGMPKERFSAEFPKEGPSILRIQQVVRGDSAAYFCASSLNGQGAQNEQFFGPGTRLTVL.

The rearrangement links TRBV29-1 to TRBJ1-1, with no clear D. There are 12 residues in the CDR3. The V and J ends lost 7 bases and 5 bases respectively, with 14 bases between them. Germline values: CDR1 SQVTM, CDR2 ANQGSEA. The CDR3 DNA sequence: TGCAGCGCTGACCGGGCGGGAACTGAAGCTTTCTTT. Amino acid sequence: CSADRAGTEAFF.

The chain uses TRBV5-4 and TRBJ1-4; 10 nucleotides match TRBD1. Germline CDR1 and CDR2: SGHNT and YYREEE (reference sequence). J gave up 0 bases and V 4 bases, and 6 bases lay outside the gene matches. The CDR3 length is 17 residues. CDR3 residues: CASSLGTGAATNEKLFF. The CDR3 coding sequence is TGTGCCAGCAGCCTAGGGACAGGGGCCGCAACTAATGAAAAACTGTTTTTT.

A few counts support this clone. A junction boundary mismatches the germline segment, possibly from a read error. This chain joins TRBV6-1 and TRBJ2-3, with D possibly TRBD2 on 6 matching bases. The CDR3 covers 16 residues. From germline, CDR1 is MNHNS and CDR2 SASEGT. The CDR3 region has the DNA TGTGCCAGCAGGGAAGAAGCTGTGGGGAGGACAGATACGCAGTATTTT. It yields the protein CASREEAVGRTDTQYF.

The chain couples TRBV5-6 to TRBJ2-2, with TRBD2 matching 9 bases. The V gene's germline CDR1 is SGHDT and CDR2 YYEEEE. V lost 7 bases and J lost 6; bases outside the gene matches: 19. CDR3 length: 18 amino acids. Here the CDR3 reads CASGLLAGVRVGAGELFF. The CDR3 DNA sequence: TGTGCCAGCGGCCTATTAGCGGGAGTTAGGGTCGGTGCCGGGGAGCTGTTTTTT. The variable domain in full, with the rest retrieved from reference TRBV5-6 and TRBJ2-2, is DAGVTQSPTHLIKTRGQQVTLRCSPKSGHDTVSWYQQALGQGPQFIFQYYEEEERQRGNFPDRFSGHQFPNYSSELNVNALLLGDSALYLCASGLLAGVRVGAGELFFGEGSRLTVL.

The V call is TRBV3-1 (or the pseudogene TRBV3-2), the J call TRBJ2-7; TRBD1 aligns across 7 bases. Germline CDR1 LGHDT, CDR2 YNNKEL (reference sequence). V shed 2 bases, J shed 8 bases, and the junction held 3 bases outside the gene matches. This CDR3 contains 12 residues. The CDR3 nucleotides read TGTGCCAGCAGCCAATCGACAGGGAAGCAGTACTTC. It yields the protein CASSQSTGKQYF.

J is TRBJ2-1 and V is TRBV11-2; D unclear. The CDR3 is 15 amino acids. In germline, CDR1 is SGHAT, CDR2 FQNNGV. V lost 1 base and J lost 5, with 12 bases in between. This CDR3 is CASSLASSSDNEQFF. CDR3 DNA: TGTGCCAGCAGCTTAGCGTCGTCTTCTGACAATGAGCAGTTCTTC.

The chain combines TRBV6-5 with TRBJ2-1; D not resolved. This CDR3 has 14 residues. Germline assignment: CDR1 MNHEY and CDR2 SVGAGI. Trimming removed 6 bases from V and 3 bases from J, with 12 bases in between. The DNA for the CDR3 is TGTGCCAGCAGACAATTGTCAGTCTACAATGAGCAGTTCTTC. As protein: CASRQLSVYNEQFF.

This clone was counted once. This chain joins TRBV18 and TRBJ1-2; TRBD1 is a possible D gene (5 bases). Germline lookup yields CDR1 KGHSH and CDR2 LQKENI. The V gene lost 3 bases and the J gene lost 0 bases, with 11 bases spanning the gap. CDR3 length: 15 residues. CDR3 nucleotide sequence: TGTGCCAGCTCACCGGTTTCGGGGGCTAACTATGGCTACACCTTC. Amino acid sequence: CASSPVSGANYGYTF.

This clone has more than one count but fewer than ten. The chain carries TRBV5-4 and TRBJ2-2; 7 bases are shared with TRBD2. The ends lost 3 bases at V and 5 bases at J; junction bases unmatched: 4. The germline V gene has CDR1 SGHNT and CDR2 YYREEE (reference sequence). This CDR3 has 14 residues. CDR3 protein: CASSYTGGTGELFF. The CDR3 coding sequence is TGTGCCAGCAGCTATACGGGGGGAACCGGGGAGCTGTTTTTT.

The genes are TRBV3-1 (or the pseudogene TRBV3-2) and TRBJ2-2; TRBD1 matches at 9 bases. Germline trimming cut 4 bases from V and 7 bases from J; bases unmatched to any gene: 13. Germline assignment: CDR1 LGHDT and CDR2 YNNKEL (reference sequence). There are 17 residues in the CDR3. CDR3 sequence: CASSLHLTGGMDGELFF. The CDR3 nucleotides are TGTGCCAGCAGCCTCCACTTGACAGGGGGTATGGACGGGGAGCTGTTTTTT.

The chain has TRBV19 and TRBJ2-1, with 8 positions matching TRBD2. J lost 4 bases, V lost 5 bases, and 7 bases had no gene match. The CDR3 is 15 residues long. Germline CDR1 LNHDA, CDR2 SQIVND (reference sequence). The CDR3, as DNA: TGTGCCAGTAGTCCGGCGGGGGGCGCATACAATGAGCAGTTCTTC. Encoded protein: CASSPAGGAYNEQFF.

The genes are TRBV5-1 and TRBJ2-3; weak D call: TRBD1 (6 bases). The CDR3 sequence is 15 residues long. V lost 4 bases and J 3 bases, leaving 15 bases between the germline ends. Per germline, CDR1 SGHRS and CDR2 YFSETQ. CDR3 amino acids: CASSTVLGTTDTQYF. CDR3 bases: TGCGCCAGCAGCACAGTCCTTGGGACAACAGATACGCAGTATTTT.

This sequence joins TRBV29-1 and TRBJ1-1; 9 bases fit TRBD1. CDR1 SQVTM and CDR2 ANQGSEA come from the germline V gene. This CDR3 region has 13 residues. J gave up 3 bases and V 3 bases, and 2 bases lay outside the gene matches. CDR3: CSVERDRDTEAFF. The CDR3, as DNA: TGCAGCGTTGAGAGGGACAGGGACACTGAAGCTTTCTTT.

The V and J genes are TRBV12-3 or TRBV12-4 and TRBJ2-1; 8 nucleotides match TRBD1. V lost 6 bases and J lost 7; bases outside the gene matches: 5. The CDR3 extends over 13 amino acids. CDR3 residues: CASRRQGKNEQFF. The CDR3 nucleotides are TGTGCCAGCAGGAGACAGGGGAAGAATGAGCAGTTCTTC.

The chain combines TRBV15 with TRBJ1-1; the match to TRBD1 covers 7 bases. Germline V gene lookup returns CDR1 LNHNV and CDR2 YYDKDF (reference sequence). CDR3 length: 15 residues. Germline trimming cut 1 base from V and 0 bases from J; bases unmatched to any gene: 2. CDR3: CATSRGRGMNTEAFF. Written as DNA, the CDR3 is TGTGCCACCAGCAGAGGCAGGGGGATGAACACTGAAGCTTTCTTT. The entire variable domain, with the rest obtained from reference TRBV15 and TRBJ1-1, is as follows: DAMVIQNPRYQVTQFGKPVTLSCSQTLNHNVMYWYQQKSSQAPKLLFHYYDKDFNNEADTPDNFQSRRPNTSFCFLDIRSPGLGDTAMYLCATSRGRGMNTEAFFGQGTRLTVV.

CDR3 protein: CASSPYRPQGPGTEAFF. The CDR3 region has the DNA TGTGCCAGCTCACCGTACAGGCCCCAGGGCCCGGGCACTGAAGCTTTCTTT. This chain uses TRBV18 with TRBJ1-1; D may be TRBD1 (5 bases). V was pared by 3 bases and J by 4 bases, with 21 bases between. Germline-derived CDR1 and CDR2 are KGHSH and LQKENI. The CDR3 contains 17 residues.

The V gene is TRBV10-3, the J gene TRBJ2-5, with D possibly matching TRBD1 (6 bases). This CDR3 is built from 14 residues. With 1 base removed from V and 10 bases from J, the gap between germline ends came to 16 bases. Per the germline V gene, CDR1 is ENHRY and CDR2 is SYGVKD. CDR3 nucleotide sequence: TGTGCCATCAGTGAGTTGGCAGGGGAAGTGGTCCAGTACTTC. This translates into CAISELAGEVVQYF.